Below are 30 T cell receptor beta chains sequenced from a single sample in a study of blood T cell repertoires in COVID-19. Profiling relied on immunoSEQ multiplex PCR, and the TCRdb table lists in-frame clones only, not all of them. The sample comprises about 280,000 clones, 65% to 90% of which are singletons, and about 5.1% rests with the top ten. Sequencing was done on a sample of peripheral blood. Receptors were obtained from a man aged 50-60 years with active or convalescent COVID-19.

V usage is TRBV4-1 and J usage is TRBJ1-2, with TRBD1 matching 8 bases. The CDR3 extends over 16 amino acids. J gave up 0 bases and V 2 bases, and 5 bases lay outside the gene matches. Germline V gives CDR1 MGHRA, CDR2 YSYEKL. The CDR3 reads CASSQLGDRSNYGYTF. CDR3 coding DNA: TGCGCCAGCAGCCAACTAGGGGACAGGTCTAACTATGGCTACACCTTC.

The rearrangement links TRBV24-1 to TRBJ2-3; TRBD2 might be the D (5 bases). Deletions cut 5 bases from V and 4 bases from J, with 9 bases between. The CDR3 spans 13 residues. Germline loops: CDR1 KGHDR, CDR2 SFDVKD. The DNA of the CDR3 is TGTGCCACCAGTGCACTAGAGTCAGATACGCAGTATTTT. Translating gives CATSALESDTQYF.

CDR3 sequence: CASSMPWTLVSPLHF. The CDR3 DNA reads TGTGCCAGCAGCATGCCGTGGACACTCGTTTCACCCCTCCACTTT. The chain uses TRBV5-5 and TRBJ1-6; maybe TRBD1 (5 bases). Germline V gives CDR1 SGHKS, CDR2 YYEKEE (reference sequence). This CDR3 comprises 15 residues. V shed 4 bases and J shed 9 bases, with 17 bases lying between them.

This clone has only one observation. V and J are TRBV2 and TRBJ1-1, with 9 bases lining up with TRBD1. The CDR3 is made up of 13 amino acids. V dropped 6 bases and J dropped 5; count of bases not matched to a gene: 4. Germline assignment: CDR1 SNHLY and CDR2 FYNNEI. Here the CDR3 DNA reads TGTGCCAGCAGACAGGGGGCTGTGACTGAAGCTTTCTTT. Translation: CASRQGAVTEAFF.

The CDR3 DNA sequence: TGTGCCAGCAGCCCCTGGACTAGCGGGAGATCGGATACGCAGTATTTT. Translation: CASSPWTSGRSDTQYF. The rearrangement uses TRBV5-4 and TRBJ2-3; TRBD2 aligns across 13 bases. The CDR3 contains 16 residues. The V gene end was trimmed by 4 bases and the J gene end by 6 bases; junction bases not matched to a gene: 8. Germline CDR1 is SGHNT and CDR2 is YYREEE (reference sequence).

In regard to this clone: Different DNA sequences within this sample yield the same CDR3. This sequence joins TRBV29-1 and TRBJ1-5, with 8 bases aligning to TRBD1. The V segment lost 6 bases and the J segment 4 bases; nucleotides outside the gene matches: 5. Germline loops: CDR1 SQVTM, CDR2 ANQGSEA. The CDR3 consists of 13 residues. CDR3 bases: TGCAGCGTGGGAACAGGGGGAAATCAGCCCCAGCATTTT. Protein: CSVGTGGNQPQHF.

The chain carries TRBV7-9 and TRBJ1-6; a weak D match, TRBD1 (5 bases). V was pared by 1 base and J by 7 bases, with 8 bases between. CDR3 size: 14 residues. The germline V gene has CDR1 SEHNR and CDR2 FQNEAQ (reference sequence). CDR3 sequence: CASSLVGGNSPLHF. The CDR3 DNA sequence: TGTGCCAGCAGCTTAGTGGGGGGAAATTCACCCCTCCACTTT.

This chain connects TRBV29-1 to TRBJ2-1; TRBD2 might be the D (7 bases). The CDR3 totals 14 residues. Trimming cost V 1 base and J 7 bases, with 14 bases left between them. CDR1 and CDR2 (germline): SQVTM, ANQGSEA. CDR3 nucleotide sequence: TGCAGCGTTGAAGTCCGGGGGGCGCGGAATGAGCAGTTCTTC. Translation gives CSVEVRGARNEQFF.

J is TRBJ1-1 and V is TRBV6-1; no definite D call. This CDR3 has 13 residues. Trimming stripped 5 bases from V and 4 bases from J, with 11 bases between. CDR1 is MNHNS and CDR2 is SASEGT in the germline V gene. This chain's CDR3 is CASSPIAFTEAFF. As DNA, the CDR3 is TGTGCCAGCAGTCCGATTGCGTTCACTGAAGCTTTCTTT.

The rearrangement joins TRBV4-2 to TRBJ2-3; the match to TRBD2 covers 8 bases. The V gene's germline CDR1 is LGHNA and CDR2 YNFKEQ. The V gene end was trimmed by 0 bases and the J gene end by 3 bases; junction bases not matched to a gene: 2. This CDR3 has 15 amino acids. This CDR3 reads CASSQEAGVTDTQYF. The CDR3 bases are TGTGCCAGCAGCCAAGAAGCGGGAGTAACAGATACGCAGTATTTT.

Remarks on this clone: Other nucleotide sequences from this sample produce the same CDR3. This sequence joins TRBV5-1 and TRBJ2-5; TRBD2 agrees at 8 bases. The CDR3 totals 14 residues. V shed 4 bases, J shed 5 bases, and the junction held 7 bases outside the gene matches. Germline V gene lookup returns CDR1 SGHRS and CDR2 YFSETQ. In nucleotides, the CDR3 is TGCGCCAGCAGCCCGGGGACTAGGGGGGAGACCCAGTACTTC. It yields the protein CASSPGTRGETQYF.

The chain carries TRBV4-1 and TRBJ1-2, with TRBD1 matching over 7 bases. Germline V gene sequence: CDR1 MGHRA, CDR2 YSYEKL. The CDR3 totals 13 residues. Unmatched junction bases numbered 8, after V lost 5 bases and J lost 8 bases. CDR3 loop: CASSSRGGGGYTF. The CDR3 coding sequence is TGCGCCAGCAGCTCTCGAGGGGGCGGGGGCTACACCTTC.

This clone was picked up a small number of times. This chain connects TRBV21-1 to TRBJ1-1. TRBV21-1 is a pseudogene. This CDR3 has 15 residues. The CDR3 loop reads CASSQARLPWAEAFF. CDR3 coding DNA: TGTGCCAGCAGCCAAGCCCGACTCCCTTGGGCTGAAGCTTTCTTT.

The chain joins TRBV9 to TRBJ2-5; 8 positions match TRBD2. Looked up from germline, CDR1 is SGDLS and CDR2 is YYNGEE. The CDR3 contains 18 residues. V was pared by 0 bases and J by 1 base, with 11 bases of the junction left unmatched. CDR3: CASSVAGSGRGSQETQYF. CDR3 nucleotides: TGTGCCAGCAGCGTAGCAGGTTCCGGGAGGGGTTCCCAAGAGACCCAGTACTTC.

This clone was seen repeatedly, ten times or more. The chain uses TRBV30 and TRBJ2-3; 7 bases are shared with TRBD1. Germline V CDR1 and CDR2: GTSNPN, SVGIG (reference sequence). CDR3 length equals 13 residues. The V gene end was trimmed by 4 bases and the J gene end by 4 bases; junction bases not matched to a gene: 5. The CDR3 nucleotides are TGTGCCTGGACCAGGGGGTCCGCAGATACGCAGTATTTT. Its translation: CAWTRGSADTQYF.

V usage is TRBV29-1 and J usage is TRBJ1-2; no definite D call. This CDR3 contains 11 residues. Trimming stripped 8 bases from V and 5 bases from J, with 12 bases between. Germline V CDR1 and CDR2: SQVTM, ANQGSEA. This CDR3 is CSHRGEYGYTF. DNA for the CDR3: TGCAGCCACCGAGGAGAGTATGGCTACACCTTC.

The chain joins TRBV29-1 to TRBJ1-1, with TRBD1 identical over 8 bases. Trimming cost V 3 bases and J 3 bases; bases outside gene matches: 6. The CDR3 contains 14 residues. Per germline, CDR1 SQVTM and CDR2 ANQGSEA. The CDR3 region is CSVDRTGLDTEAFF. The DNA of the CDR3 is TGCAGCGTTGACAGGACAGGGCTGGACACTGAAGCTTTCTTT.

This chain links TRBV7-2 with TRBJ2-7; perhaps TRBD1 as D (6 bases). CDR1 and CDR2 (germline): SGHTA, FQGNSA. V shed 1 base and J shed 7 bases, with 17 bases lying between them. There are 15 residues in the CDR3. The CDR3 sequence is CASSLGVPGAREQYF. For the CDR3, the DNA is TGTGCCAGCAGCTTAGGCGTTCCAGGGGCTAGGGAGCAGTACTTC.

This clone was detected only a few times. The chain joins TRBV5-1 to TRBJ1-4; D remains unclear. V dropped 5 bases and J dropped 4 bases, with 9 bases sitting between them. CDR3 length: 13 amino acids. In germline, CDR1 is SGHRS, CDR2 YFSETQ. The CDR3 loop reads CASSRGFNEKLFF. The CDR3 coding sequence is TGCGCCAGCAGTCGGGGTTTTAATGAAAAACTGTTTTTT.

The chain employs TRBV7-2 and TRBJ2-1; D possibly corresponds to TRBD2 (5 bases). V was clipped by 1 base and J by 1 base, with 11 bases between them. The CDR3 has 16 residues. Per germline, CDR1 SGHTA and CDR2 FQGNSA. CDR3 amino acids: CASSLVPGGSYNEQFF. CDR3 coding DNA: TGTGCCAGCAGCTTAGTCCCCGGAGGATCCTACAATGAGCAGTTCTTC. Looking up the rest from reference TRBV7-2 and TRBJ2-1 gives the full variable domain: GAGVSQSPSNKVTEKGKDVELRCDPISGHTALYWYRQSLGQGLEFLIYFQGNSAPDKSGLPSDRFSAERTGGSVSTLTIQRTQQEDSAVYLCASSLVPGGSYNEQFFGPGTRLTVL.

The chain joins TRBV28 to TRBJ2-2; 11 bases align to TRBD2. The germline gives CDR1 MDHEN, CDR2 SYDVKM. The CDR3 length is 18 residues. V lost 5 bases and J lost 5; bases outside the gene matches: 13. The CDR3 loop reads CASSTRLAGQRGTGELFF. Here the CDR3 DNA reads TGTGCCAGCAGTACGAGACTAGCGGGACAGAGGGGTACCGGGGAGCTGTTTTTT. Full variable domain (rest looked up from reference TRBV28 and TRBJ2-2): DVKVTQSSRYLVKRTGEKVFLECVQDMDHENMFWYRQDPGLGLRLIYFSYDVKMKEKGDIPEGYSVSREKKERFSLILESASTNQTSMYLCASSTRLAGQRGTGELFFGEGSRLTVL.

V is TRBV28 and J is TRBJ1-5; no clear D gene. V was pared by 7 bases and J by 1 base, with 8 bases between. The CDR3 is 13 amino acids. Per the germline V gene, CDR1 is MDHEN and CDR2 is SYDVKM. CDR3 sequence reads: CASMSRSNQPQHF. Written as DNA, the CDR3 is TGTGCCAGCATGTCACGGAGCAATCAGCCCCAGCATTTT.

V is TRBV27 and J is TRBJ2-3; D is perhaps TRBD2 (5 bases). The V gene lost 1 base and the J gene lost 3 bases, with 11 bases spanning the gap. The length of the CDR3 is 15 residues. Germline assignment: CDR1 MNHEY and CDR2 SMNVEV (reference sequence). CDR3 loop: CASSLYGEFTDTQYF. In nucleotides, the CDR3 is TGTGCCAGCAGTTTATACGGGGAGTTTACAGATACGCAGTATTTT.

The V call is TRBV7-2, the J call TRBJ1-2, with 7 bases identical to TRBD1. The CDR3 covers 14 residues. Looked up from germline, CDR1 is SGHTA and CDR2 is FQGNSA. V lost 0 bases and J lost 7; bases outside the gene matches: 5. CDR3 amino acids: CASSLASQGGGYTF. The CDR3 DNA reads as TGTGCCAGCAGCTTAGCGAGTCAGGGGGGTGGCTACACCTTC. The whole variable domain, remainder taken from reference TRBV7-2 and TRBJ1-2, is GAGVSQSPSNKVTEKGKDVELRCDPISGHTALYWYRQSLGQGLEFLIYFQGNSAPDKSGLPSDRFSAERTGGSVSTLTIQRTQQEDSAVYLCASSLASQGGGYTFGSGTRLTVV.

This chain uses TRBV4-2 with TRBJ2-7; tentatively, D is TRBD2 (6 bases). CDR1 LGHNA and CDR2 YNFKEQ come from the germline V gene. The V end was cut by 1 base, the J end by 4 bases, with 14 bases between. The CDR3 contains 15 residues. The CDR3 spells CASSQGTGVFYEQYF. The CDR3 region has the DNA TGTGCCAGCAGCCAAGGTACGGGGGTGTTTTACGAGCAGTACTTC.

The chain has TRBV4-1 and TRBJ2-7; no reliable D call. The V end was cut by 4 bases, the J end by 4 bases, with 14 bases between. The V gene's germline CDR1 is MGHRA and CDR2 YSYEKL. CDR3 length: 14 residues. The CDR3 protein is CASSPGSSGYEQYF. The CDR3 bases are TGCGCCAGCAGCCCCGGGTCGTCCGGGTACGAGCAGTACTTC.

This clone was detected a few times. As DNA, the CDR3 is TGTGCCAGCAGCCAAGATCGGGCGGGTACGCAGTATTTT. This encodes CASSQDRAGTQYF. The genes are TRBV3-1 (or the pseudogene TRBV3-2) and TRBJ2-3, with D tentatively TRBD2 (5 bases). Per germline, CDR1 LGHDT and CDR2 YNNKEL (reference sequence). The CDR3 spans 13 residues. Trimming removed 0 bases at V and 8 bases at J, with 9 bases between.

The rearrangement uses TRBV9 and TRBJ1-3, with D hard to call. Germline lookup yields CDR1 SGDLS and CDR2 YYNGEE. Trimming pared 0 bases from V and 0 bases from J, leaving 7 bases between. The CDR3 has 15 amino acids. CDR3 sequence: CASSVELSSGNTIYF. CDR3 sequence (DNA): TGTGCCAGCAGCGTAGAGCTGAGCTCTGGAAACACCATATATTTT.

This clone was recorded a few times. The V gene is TRBV9, the J gene TRBJ1-1; D call uncertain. The ends were cut back, 0 bases at V and 2 bases at J, with 11 bases in the middle. CDR3 length equals 15 residues. Per germline, CDR1 SGDLS and CDR2 YYNGEE. CDR3 residues: CASSVGEFINTEAFF. As DNA, the CDR3 is TGTGCCAGCAGCGTAGGGGAGTTCATAAACACTGAAGCTTTCTTT.

The chain links TRBV5-1 to TRBJ1-1; the match to TRBD1 covers 10 bases. V lost 0 bases to trimming and J lost 5 bases; unmatched junction nucleotides: 4. The CDR3 sequence is 15 residues long. Germline loops: CDR1 SGHRS, CDR2 YFSETQ. CDR3 loop: CASSLGDRGYTEAFF. CDR3 DNA: TGCGCCAGCAGCTTGGGGGACAGGGGTTATACTGAAGCTTTCTTT.